Reported below is one TCR beta chain. Its antigen is not identified. This sample is drawn from a study of T cell responses to AZD1222 COVID-19 vaccine. Overall study results and limits: Receipt of two AZD1222 doses was followed by a rise in Spike-specific TCR breadth and depth.

The data were produced by immunoSEQ multiplex PCR, yet TCRdb's version contains in-frame clones alone and is incomplete. The data contain some 150,000 clones, 85% to 95% of them seen just once; the ten biggest clones take up 1.5%. V was trimmed by 5 bases and J by 5 bases, leaving 12 bases between them. The CDR3 covers 13 residues. From germline, CDR1 is MGHDK and CDR2 SYGVNS. The TCR originated in an adult who received the AZD1222 COVID-19 vaccine. This specimen was peripheral blood, taken 28 days after the second AZD1222 dose. The rearrangement joins TRBV25-1 to TRBJ1-2; D unresolved. CDR3 in amino acids: CASSMGLGYGYTF. The CDR3 DNA is TGTGCCAGCAGTATGGGGTTGGGTTATGGCTACACCTTC.